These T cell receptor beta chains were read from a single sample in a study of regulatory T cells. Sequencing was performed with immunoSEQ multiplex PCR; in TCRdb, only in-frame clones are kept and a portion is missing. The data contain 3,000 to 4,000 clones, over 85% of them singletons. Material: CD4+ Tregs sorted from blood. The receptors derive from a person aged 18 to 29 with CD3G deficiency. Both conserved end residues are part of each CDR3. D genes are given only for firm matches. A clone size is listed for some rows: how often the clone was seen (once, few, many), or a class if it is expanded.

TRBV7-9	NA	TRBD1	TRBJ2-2	CASSLDRPFPNTGELFF	TGTGCCAGCAGTTTGGACAGGCCATTCCCTAACACCGGGGAGCTGTTTTTT
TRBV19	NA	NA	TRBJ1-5	CASSSLGIGQPQHF	TGTGCCAGTAGTTCGCTGGGTATCGGACAGCCCCAGCATTTT
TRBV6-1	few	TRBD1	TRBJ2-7	CASSPGDRFHEQYF	TGTGCCAGCTCTCCCGGGGACAGATTTCACGAGCAGTACTTC
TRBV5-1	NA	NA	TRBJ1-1	CASSSGGRSNTEAFF	TGCGCCAGCAGCTCCGGGGGGAGATCGAACACTGAAGCTTTCTTT
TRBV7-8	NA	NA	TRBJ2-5	CASSSGMRMGETQYF	TGTGCCAGCAGCTCCGGAATGAGAATGGGAGAGACCCAGTACTTC
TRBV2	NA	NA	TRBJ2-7	CASSAQGSYEQYF	TGTGCCAGCAGCGCCCAGGGTTCGTACGAGCAGTACTTC
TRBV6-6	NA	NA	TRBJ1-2	CASSYPGNYGYTF	TGTGCCAGCAGTTACCCCGGGAACTATGGCTACACCTTC
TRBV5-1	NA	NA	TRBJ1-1	CASSLAGNTEAFF	TGCGCCAGCAGCTTGGCAGGGAACACTGAAGCTTTCTTT
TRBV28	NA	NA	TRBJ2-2	CASSSQVAAGELFF	TGTGCCAGCAGTTCTCAGGTAGCGGCCGGGGAGCTGTTTTTT
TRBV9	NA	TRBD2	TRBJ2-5	CASSGLAGGETQYF	TGTGCCAGCAGCGGACTAGCCGGCGGAGAGACCCAGTACTTC
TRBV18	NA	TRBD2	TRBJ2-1	CASSSGIPGLANEQFF	TGTGCCAGCTCATCGGGCATACCGGGACTAGCAAATGAGCAGTTCTTC
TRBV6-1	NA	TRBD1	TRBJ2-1	CASRYRGSVNEQFF	TGTGCCAGCAGATACAGGGGATCAGTTAATGAGCAGTTCTTC
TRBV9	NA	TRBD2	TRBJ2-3	CASSPGLAGYTQYF	TGTGCCAGCAGCCCAGGACTAGCAGGATATACGCAGTATTTT
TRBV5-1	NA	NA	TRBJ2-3	CASSLDRGDTQYF	TGCGCCAGCAGCTTGGACAGAGGGGATACGCAGTATTTT
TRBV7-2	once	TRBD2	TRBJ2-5	CASSSPGLAGGETQYF	TGTGCCAGCAGCTCGCCCGGACTAGCGGGGGGAGAGACCCAGTACTTC
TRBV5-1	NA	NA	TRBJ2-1	CASSLGGIGRNEQFF	TGCGCCAGCAGCTTGGGAGGAATAGGTAGGAATGAGCAGTTCTTC
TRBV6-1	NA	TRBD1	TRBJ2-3	CASSVRDRALDTQYF	TGTGCCAGCAGTGTCCGGGACAGGGCCTTGGATACGCAGTATTTT
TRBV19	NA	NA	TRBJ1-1	CASTRTAQGGTQAFF	TGTGCCAGTACCCGAACTGCACAGGGAGGTACTCAAGCTTTCTTT
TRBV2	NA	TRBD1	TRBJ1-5	CASSRDRPHNQPQHF	TGTGCCAGCAGTCGGGACAGACCGCACAATCAGCCCCAGCATTTT
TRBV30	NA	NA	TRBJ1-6	CAWSGSPYSPLHF	TGTGCCTGGAGTGGGAGCCCGTACTCACCCCTCCACTTT
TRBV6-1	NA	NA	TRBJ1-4	CASSERAEKLFF	TGTGCCAGCAGTGAGAGGGCGGAAAAACTGTTTTTT
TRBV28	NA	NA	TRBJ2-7	CASSRGTPGSYEQYF	TGTGCCAGCAGCCGCGGGACTCCGGGGTCCTACGAGCAGTACTTC
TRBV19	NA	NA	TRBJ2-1	CASSINHGGGRFNEQFF	TGTGCCAGTAGTATAAACCATGGGGGCGGGCGATTCAATGAGCAGTTCTTC
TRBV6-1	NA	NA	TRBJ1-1	CASTAQTNTEAFF	TGTGCCAGCACAGCACAGACGAACACTGAAGCTTTCTTT
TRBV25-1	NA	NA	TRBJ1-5	CASTQRQPQHF	TGTGCCAGCACGCAAAGGCAGCCCCAGCATTTT
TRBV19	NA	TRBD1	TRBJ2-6	CASSLQGAPTGANVLTF	TGTGCCAGTAGTTTACAGGGGGCGCCCACTGGGGCCAACGTCCTGACTTTC
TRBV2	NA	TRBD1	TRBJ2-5	CATYDRARETQYF	TGTGCCACCTACGACAGGGCTCGAGAGACCCAGTACTTC
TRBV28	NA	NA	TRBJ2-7	CASSLFTGLTEQYF	TGTGCCAGCAGTTTATTCACAGGTCTTACCGAGCAGTACTTC
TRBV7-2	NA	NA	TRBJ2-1	CASSAFASSYNEQFF	TGTGCCAGCAGCGCCTTTGCCAGCTCCTACAATGAGCAGTTCTTC
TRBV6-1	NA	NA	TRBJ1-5	CASSVGHQPQHF	TGTGCCAGCAGTGTGGGACACCAGCCCCAGCATTTT
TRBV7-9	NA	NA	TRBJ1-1	CASSLALPGTEAFF	TGTGCCAGCAGCTTAGCCCTTCCGGGGACTGAAGCTTTCTTT
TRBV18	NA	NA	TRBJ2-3	CASSPSAAGVGDTQYF	TGTGCCAGCTCACCTAGCGCGGCAGGGGTAGGAGATACGCAGTATTTT
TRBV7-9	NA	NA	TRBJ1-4	CASSPGGRGNEKLFF	TGTGCCAGCAGCCCCGGAGGCAGGGGTAATGAAAAACTGTTTTTT
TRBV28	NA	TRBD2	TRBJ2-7	CASSRQRGGEQYF	TGTGCCAGCAGCCGACAGCGGGGTGGCGAGCAGTACTTC
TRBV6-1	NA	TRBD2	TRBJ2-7	CASSVQGGDEQYF	TGTGCCAGCAGTGTGCAGGGAGGGGACGAGCAGTACTTC
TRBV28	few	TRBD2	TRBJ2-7	CASSSPGGTSGAYEQYF	TGTGCCAGCAGTTCACCCGGCGGGACTAGCGGCGCCTACGAGCAGTACTTC
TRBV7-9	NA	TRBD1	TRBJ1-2	CASSYETGRGYTF	TGTGCCAGCAGTTACGAGACAGGGCGTGGCTACACCTTC
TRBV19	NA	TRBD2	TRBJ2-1	CASGGASGTFNEQFF	TGTGCCAGTGGGGGGGCTAGCGGGACCTTCAATGAGCAGTTCTTC
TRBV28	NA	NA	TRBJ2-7	CASASPGQFPYEQYF	TGTGCCAGCGCCTCTCCGGGACAATTTCCCTACGAGCAGTACTTC
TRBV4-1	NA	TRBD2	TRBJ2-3	CASSQGRVGLGQHTQYF	TGCGCCAGCAGCCAAGGCCGAGTGGGACTAGGTCAACATACGCAGTATTTT
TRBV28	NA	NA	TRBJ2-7	CASSRGGGGIYEQYF	TGTGCCAGCAGTCGCGGGGGCGGGGGAATTTACGAGCAGTACTTC
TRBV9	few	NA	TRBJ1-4	CASSPSPGVRKLFF	TGTGCCAGCAGCCCCTCCCCCGGCGTGAGAAAACTGTTTTTT
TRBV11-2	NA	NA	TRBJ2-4	CASSLDRMTLSSKNIQYF	TGTGCCAGCAGCTTAGATCGGATGACTTTGTCGTCCAAAAACATTCAGTACTTC
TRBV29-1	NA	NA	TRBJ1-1	CSVAGRMNTEAFF	TGCAGCGTTGCCGGCAGGATGAACACTGAAGCTTTCTTT
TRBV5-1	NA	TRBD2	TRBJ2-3	CASSLALLAGSTDTQYF	TGCGCCAGCAGCTTGGCCCTACTAGCGGGAAGCACAGATACGCAGTATTTT
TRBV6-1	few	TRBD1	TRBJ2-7	CASSESGQGDEQYF	TGTGCCAGCAGTGAGTCCGGACAGGGCGACGAGCAGTACTTC
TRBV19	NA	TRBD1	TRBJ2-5	CASSRQGQETQYF	TGTGCCAGTAGTCGACAGGGGCAAGAGACCCAGTACTTC
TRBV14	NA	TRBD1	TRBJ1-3	CASSRGPGNTIYF	TGTGCCAGCAGTAGGGGGCCTGGAAACACCATATATTTT
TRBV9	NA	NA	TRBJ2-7	CASSVGPSYEQYF	TGTGCCAGCAGCGTAGGACCGTCCTACGAGCAGTACTTC
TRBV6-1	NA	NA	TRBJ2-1	CASSEGSSGNNEQFF	TGTGCCAGCAGTGAAGGAAGTAGCGGAAACAATGAGCAGTTCTTC
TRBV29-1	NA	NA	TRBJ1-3	CSVWDTTYSGNTIYF	TGCAGCGTATGGGACACTACTTACTCTGGAAACACCATATATTTT
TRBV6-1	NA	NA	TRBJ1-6	CASSHQGGRSPLHF	TGTGCCAGCAGTCATCAGGGTGGTCGGTCACCCCTCCACTTT
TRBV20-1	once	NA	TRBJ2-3	CSVLGQNTQYF	TGCAGTGTGTTAGGACAAAATACGCAGTATTTT
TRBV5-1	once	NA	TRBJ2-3	CASSLWGSRGDTQYF	TGCGCCAGCAGCCTTTGGGGGAGCAGGGGTGATACGCAGTATTTT
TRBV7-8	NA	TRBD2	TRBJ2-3	CASSSTRLAGDTQYF	TGTGCCAGCAGCTCGACTCGACTAGCGGGAGATACGCAGTATTTT
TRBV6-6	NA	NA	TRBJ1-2	CASSSWGNYGYTF	TGTGCCAGCAGTTCATGGGGAAACTATGGCTACACCTTC
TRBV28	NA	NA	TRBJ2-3	CASSASTDTQYF	TGTGCCAGCAGTGCAAGCACAGATACGCAGTATTTT